The 9 T cell receptor beta chains below come from one sample, sequenced in a study of T cell responses to AZD1222 COVID-19 vaccine. Sequenced by immunoSEQ multiplex PCR; TCRdb stores in-frame clones only, minus some. The table includes about 79,000 clones, 75% to 85% detected once. The specimen was peripheral blood, collected on day 0 of AZD1222 vaccination. The receptors were gathered from an adult in good health.

This clone appeared a single time. This rearrangement joins TRBV7-9 to TRBJ2-3; no clear D gene. Trimming removed 1 base at V and 1 base at J, with 12 bases between. The CDR3 length is 16 residues. Per germline, CDR1 SEHNR and CDR2 FQNEAQ (reference sequence). The CDR3, as DNA: TGTGCCAGCAGCTTAGGGGCGGCCTCCGGCACAGATACGCAGTATTTT. Translated: CASSLGAASGTDTQYF. The full variable domain, with the rest looked up from reference TRBV7-9 and TRBJ2-3, is DTGVSQNPRHKITKRGQNVTFRCDPISEHNRLYWYRQTLGQGPEFLTYFQNEAQLEKSRLLSDRFSAERPKGSFSTLEIQRTEQGDSAMYLCASSLGAASGTDTQYFGPGTRLTVL.

The chain recombines TRBV5-6 with TRBJ1-5; a possible D gene is TRBD1 (5 bases). Looked up from germline, CDR1 is SGHDT and CDR2 is YYEEEE. V was pared by 5 bases and J by 11 bases, with 23 bases between. The CDR3 covers 15 residues. The CDR3: CASSYQGDPDEAQHF. CDR3 in DNA: TGTGCCAGCAGTTACCAGGGTGACCCCGATGAGGCCCAGCATTTT.

The chain couples TRBV3-1 (or the pseudogene TRBV3-2) to TRBJ2-7, with TRBD2 identical over 7 bases. Germline trimming cut 1 base from V and 5 bases from J; bases unmatched to any gene: 5. The CDR3 contains 14 residues. Germline V lookup: CDR1 LGHDT, CDR2 YNNKEL (reference sequence). The CDR3 is CASSQVAGAHEQYF. In DNA, the CDR3 is TGTGCCAGCAGCCAAGTGGCGGGAGCTCACGAGCAGTACTTC.

The rearrangement links TRBV5-5 to TRBJ1-6, with 7 bases identical to TRBD1. The CDR3 is 16 amino acids. CDR1 and CDR2 (germline): SGHKS, YYEKEE (reference sequence). With 3 bases clipped from V and 10 bases from J, the junction kept 13 bases outside the gene matches. CDR3 DNA sequence: TGTGCCAGCAGCTGGATTAAGGGGGCATATGGGTCACCCCTCCACTTT. Its protein is CASSWIKGAYGSPLHF.

The rearrangement joins TRBV6-5 to TRBJ1-1, with 9 nucleotides matching TRBD1. The junction had 10 bases not matched to a gene; V was cut back by 2 bases and J by 6 bases. In germline, CDR1 is MNHEY, CDR2 SVGAGI. This CDR3 has 16 residues. In DNA, the CDR3 is TGTGCCAGCAGTTACACATCACGGACAGGGGAGGCTGAAGCTTTCTTT. It is translated as CASSYTSRTGEAEAFF.

This clone was counted once. The chain combines TRBV10-1 with TRBJ1-2; 7 nucleotides line up with TRBD1. The germline gives CDR1 WNHNN, CDR2 SYGVQD (reference sequence). The CDR3 sequence is 15 residues long. V shed 5 bases and J 3 bases; nucleotides not matched to a gene: 9. CDR3: CASSPGGFDDYGYTF. As DNA, the CDR3 is TGCGCCAGCAGTCCAGGGGGATTTGACGACTATGGCTACACCTTC.

This clone has more than one count but fewer than ten. V gene TRBV4-1 combines with J gene TRBJ1-5; 7 bases line up with TRBD1. After removal of 2 bases from V and 6 bases from J, the junction contained 10 bases not matched to a gene. The CDR3 is made up of 16 amino acids. The V gene's germline CDR1 is MGHRA and CDR2 YSYEKL. The CDR3 spells CASSQTTGRRGQPQHF. Written as DNA, the CDR3 is TGCGCCAGCAGCCAAACGACAGGGAGAAGGGGTCAGCCCCAGCATTTT.

The chain uses TRBV6-5 and TRBJ1-2; D is unresolved. Germline V CDR1 and CDR2: MNHEY, SVGAGI. The CDR3 contains 13 residues. The V gene lost 4 bases and the J gene lost 2 bases, with 8 bases spanning the gap. The CDR3 loop is CASSFGANYGYTF. CDR3 nucleotides: TGTGCCAGCAGTTTCGGAGCAAACTATGGCTACACCTTC.

The chain carries TRBV18 and TRBJ1-6, with D perhaps matching TRBD1 (5 bases). The germline CDR1 and CDR2 sequences are KGHSH and LQKENI. The CDR3 has 13 amino acids. V lost 6 bases, J lost 9 bases, and 12 bases lay in between. CDR3 loop: CASSGGGSSPLHF. In DNA, the CDR3 is TGTGCCAGCTCCGGCGGGGGTTCTTCACCCCTCCACTTT.